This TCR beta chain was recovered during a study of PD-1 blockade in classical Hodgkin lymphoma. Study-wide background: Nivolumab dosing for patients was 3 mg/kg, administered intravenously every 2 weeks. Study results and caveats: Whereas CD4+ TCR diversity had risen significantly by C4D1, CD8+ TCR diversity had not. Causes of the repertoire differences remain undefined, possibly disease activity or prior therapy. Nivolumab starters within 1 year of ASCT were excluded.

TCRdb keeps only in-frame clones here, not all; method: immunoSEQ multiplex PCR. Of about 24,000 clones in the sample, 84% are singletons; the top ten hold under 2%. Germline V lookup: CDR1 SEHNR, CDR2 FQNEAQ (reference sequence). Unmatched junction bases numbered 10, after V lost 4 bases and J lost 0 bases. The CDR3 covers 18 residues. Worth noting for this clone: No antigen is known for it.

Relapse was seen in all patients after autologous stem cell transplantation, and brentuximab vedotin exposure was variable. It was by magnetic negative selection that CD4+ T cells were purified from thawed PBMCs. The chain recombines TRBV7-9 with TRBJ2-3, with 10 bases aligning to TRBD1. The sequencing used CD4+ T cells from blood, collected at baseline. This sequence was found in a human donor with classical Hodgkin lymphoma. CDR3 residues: CASSSSPRDRGSTDTQYF. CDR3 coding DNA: TGTGCCAGCAGCTCATCACCCCGGGACAGGGGAAGCACAGATACGCAGTATTTT. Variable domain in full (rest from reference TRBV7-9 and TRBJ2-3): DTGVSQNPRHKITKRGQNVTFRCDPISEHNRLYWYRQTLGQGPEFLTYFQNEAQLEKSRLLSDRFSAERPKGSFSTLEIQRTEQGDSAMYLCASSSSPRDRGSTDTQYFGPGTRLTVL.